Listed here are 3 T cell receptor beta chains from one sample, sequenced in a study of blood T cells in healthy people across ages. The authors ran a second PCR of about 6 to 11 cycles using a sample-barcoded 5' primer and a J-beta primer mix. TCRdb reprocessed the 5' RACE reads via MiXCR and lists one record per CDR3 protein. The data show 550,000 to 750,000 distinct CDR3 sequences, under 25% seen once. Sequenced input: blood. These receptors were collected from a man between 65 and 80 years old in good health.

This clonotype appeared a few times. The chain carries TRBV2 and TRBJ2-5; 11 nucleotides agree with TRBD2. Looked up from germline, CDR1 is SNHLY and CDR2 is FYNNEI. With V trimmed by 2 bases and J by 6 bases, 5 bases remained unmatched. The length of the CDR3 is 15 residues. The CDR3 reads CASSERTSGRQTQYF. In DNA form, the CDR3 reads TGTGCCAGCAGTGAACGCACTAGCGGGAGACAGACCCAGTACTTC. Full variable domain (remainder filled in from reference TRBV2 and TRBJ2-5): EPEVTQTPSHQVTQMGQEVILRCVPISNHLYFYWYRQILGQKVEFLVSFYNNEISEKSEIFDDQFSVERPDGSNFTLKIRSTKLEDSAMYFCASSERTSGRQTQYFGPGTRLLVL.

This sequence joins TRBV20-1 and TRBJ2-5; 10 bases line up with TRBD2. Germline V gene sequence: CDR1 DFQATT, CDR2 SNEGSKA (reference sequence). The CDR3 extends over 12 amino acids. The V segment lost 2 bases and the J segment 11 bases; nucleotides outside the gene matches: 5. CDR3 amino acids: CSARSLAGDQYF. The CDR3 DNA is TGCAGTGCTAGATCTCTAGCGGGAGATCAGTACTTC.

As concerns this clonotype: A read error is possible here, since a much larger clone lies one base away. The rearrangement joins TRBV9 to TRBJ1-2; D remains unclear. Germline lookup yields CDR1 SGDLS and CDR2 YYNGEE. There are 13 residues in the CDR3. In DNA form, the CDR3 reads TGTGCCAGCAGCGTAGGGCTGAGCTATGGCTGCACCTTC. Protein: CASSVGLSYGCTF.